Following are 18 T cell receptor beta chains from one sample sequenced in a study of shared clonotypes between healthy human individuals. Produced via immunoSEQ multiplex PCR; TCRdb's table is partial and in-frame only. The table includes roughly 1,100,000 clones, around 76% detected once. The sample taken for sequencing was memory CD4+ T cells sorted from blood. Subset given: CD45RA-negative fraction. The receptors here all came from a man aged 18 to 35 in good health.

The chain recombines TRBV6-5 with TRBJ2-1; 7 bases are a match to TRBD1. The J segment lost 5 bases and the V segment lost 6 bases, leaving 7 bases of the junction unmatched. CDR3 length equals 14 residues. CDR1 is MNHEY, CDR2 SVGAGI, per germline. CDR3 residues: CASSPGQINNEQFF. CDR3 DNA: TGTGCCAGCAGCCCGGGACAGATTAACAATGAGCAGTTCTTC.

CDR3 in DNA: TGTGCCAGCAGCTTGGGGCGGGAGGGCCCCGGGGAGCTGTTTTTT. It translates to CASSLGREGPGELFF. J is TRBJ2-2 and V is TRBV5-4; 9 bases match TRBD2. The germline V gene encodes CDR1 SGHNT and CDR2 YYREEE (reference sequence). Trimming at V came to 0 bases and at J to 6 bases, leaving 3 bases not matched to a gene. This CDR3 contains 15 residues. The variable domain in full, completed from reference TRBV5-4 and TRBJ2-2, reads ETGVTQSPTHLIKTRGQQVTLRCSSQSGHNTVSWYQQALGQGPQFIFQYYREEENGRGNFPPRFSGLQFPNYSSELNVNALELDDSALYLCASSLGREGPGELFFGEGSRLTVL.

The chain is built from TRBV15 and TRBJ1-1; no clear D. The CDR3 runs 15 residues. V lost 4 bases and J lost 0, with 12 bases in between. Germline V gene sequence: CDR1 LNHNV, CDR2 YYDKDF (reference sequence). This CDR3 is CATSTESLLNTEAFF. DNA of the CDR3: TGTGCCACCAGCACCGAAAGCCTCCTGAACACTGAAGCTTTCTTT.

This sequence joins TRBV5-1 and TRBJ1-2; 9 bases agree with TRBD1. Germline CDR1 SGHRS, CDR2 YFSETQ. The CDR3 is 15 residues long. The V segment lost 4 bases and the J segment 8 bases; nucleotides outside the gene matches: 12. In DNA, the CDR3 is TGCGCCAGCAGCGCGGGACAGGGAGCAAATCACGGCTACACCTTC. As protein: CASSAGQGANHGYTF.

The V and J genes are TRBV27 and TRBJ2-1; 12 bases match TRBD2. Germline trimming cut 5 bases from V and 6 bases from J; bases unmatched to any gene: 11. The CDR3 has 17 amino acids. Germline V CDR1 and CDR2: MNHEY, SMNVEV (reference sequence). The CDR3 is CASSATRLAGATNEQFF. The CDR3 nucleotides read TGTGCCAGCAGTGCCACCAGACTAGCGGGAGCTACCAATGAGCAGTTCTTC.

This CDR3 reads CASSADIEAFF. The DNA of the CDR3 is TGTGCCAGCAGCGCCGACATTGAAGCTTTCTTT. This chain links TRBV2 with TRBJ1-1; D unresolved. Trimming took 6 bases from V and 7 from J, leaving 9 bases between them. The CDR3 has 11 residues. Germline V gives CDR1 SNHLY, CDR2 FYNNEI.

The gene calls are TRBV6-5 and TRBJ1-3; the D gene is possibly TRBD1 (6 bases). Germline lookup yields CDR1 MNHEY and CDR2 SVGAGI. V was cut by 5 bases and J by 0 bases, with 11 bases left in between. The CDR3 loop spans 15 amino acids. The CDR3 is CASSQQGFSGNTIYF. CDR3 bases: TGTGCCAGCAGTCAACAGGGCTTCTCTGGAAACACCATATATTTT.

This clone was detected once. A single base separates this from a much larger clone, so it may be a read error. The sample carries other DNA sequences with the same CDR3. The chain combines TRBV30 with TRBJ2-4, with D unclear. V dropped 1 base and J dropped 0 bases, with 4 bases sitting between them. The CDR3 is made up of 13 amino acids. The germline V gene encodes CDR1 GTSNPN and CDR2 SVGIG (reference sequence). The CDR3 loop reads CAWSGGAKNIQYF. The CDR3 nucleotides read TGTGCCTGGAGTGGGGGAGCCAAAAACATTCAGTACTTC. The entire variable domain, with the rest obtained from reference TRBV30 and TRBJ2-4, is as follows: SQTIHQWPATLVQPVGSPLSLECTVEGTSNPNLYWYRQAAGRGLQLLFYSVGIGQISSEVPQNLSASRPQDRQFILSSKKLLLSDSGFYLCAWSGGAKNIQYFGAGTRLSVL.

The genes are TRBV20-1 and TRBJ1-2; D is unclear. The CDR3 contains 11 residues. Germline V gives CDR1 DFQATT, CDR2 SNEGSKA (reference sequence). The V gene lost 6 bases and the J gene lost 5 bases, with 10 bases spanning the gap. CDR3 nucleotide sequence: TGCAGTGCCGACGGTGGGTATGGCTACACCTTC. Protein sequence: CSADGGYGYTF.

The chain has TRBV5-4 and TRBJ2-5, with 7 bases matching TRBD2. In germline, CDR1 is SGHNT, CDR2 YYREEE (reference sequence). This CDR3 is 15 amino acids long. The V and J ends lost 4 bases and 5 bases, in that order; junction bases with no gene match: 11. Here the CDR3 DNA reads TGTGCCAGCAGCCTGGACCCGGCGGGAGCGGAGACCCAGTACTTC. This sequence encodes CASSLDPAGAETQYF.

The chain links TRBV19 to TRBJ1-2; D is undetermined. This CDR3 comprises 15 residues. Germline CDR1 is LNHDA and CDR2 is SQIVND (reference sequence). Trimming pared 4 bases from V and 1 base from J, leaving 13 bases between. The DNA of the CDR3 is TGTGCCAGTAGTACAAACAGCGGTTATAACTATGGCTACACCTTC. Translation gives CASSTNSGYNYGYTF.

The chain has TRBV4-1 and TRBJ2-3; D is undetermined. CDR3 length equals 17 residues. Trimming stripped 4 bases from V and 1 base from J, with 18 bases between. Germline V gives CDR1 MGHRA, CDR2 YSYEKL. In DNA form, the CDR3 reads TGCGCCAGCAGCCTTACTGGCTTTACTTCGCGCACAGATACGCAGTATTTT. This translates into CASSLTGFTSRTDTQYF.

The rearrangement links TRBV2 to TRBJ2-7; D is unclear. CDR1 is SNHLY, CDR2 FYNNEI, per germline. V was shortened by 3 bases and J by 3 bases, with 12 bases between the two germline ends. This CDR3 spans 14 amino acids. The CDR3 DNA is TGTGCCAGCAGTGACAGTCTATGGGACTACGAGCAGTACTTC. It codes for CASSDSLWDYEQYF.

V usage is TRBV7-2 and J usage is TRBJ2-3, with TRBD2 matching 12 bases. Germline V gene lookup returns CDR1 SGHTA and CDR2 FQGNSA. The length of the CDR3 is 15 residues. The V and J ends lost 4 bases and 6 bases, in that order; junction bases with no gene match: 5. CDR3 sequence reads: CASSSSGRVQDTQYF. DNA for the CDR3: TGTGCCAGCAGCTCTAGCGGGAGGGTTCAGGATACGCAGTATTTT.

The chain has TRBV30 and TRBJ2-7; TRBD1 agrees at 8 bases. Germline V lookup: CDR1 GTSNPN, CDR2 SVGIG (reference sequence). The V and J ends lost 6 bases and 3 bases, in that order; junction bases with no gene match: 4. The CDR3 is 12 residues long. The CDR3: CACKGQVYEQYF. In DNA, the CDR3 is TGTGCCTGCAAGGGACAGGTCTACGAGCAGTACTTC.

This clone was detected only once. The genes are TRBV11-2 and TRBJ2-3; D is unclear. Germline V gene sequence: CDR1 SGHAT, CDR2 FQNNGV. Between the trimmed V and J ends, which lost 1 base and 0 bases, there was a span of 5 bases. The CDR3 has 14 residues. CDR3 region: CASSLAPSTDTQYF. The CDR3, as DNA: TGTGCCAGCAGCTTAGCTCCTAGCACAGATACGCAGTATTTT.

Only a few counts were recorded for this clone. A much larger clone differs by one base, so this may be a read error. Other nucleotide sequences from this sample produce the same CDR3. J is TRBJ2-5 and V is TRBV5-1; a possible D gene is TRBD1 (5 bases). CDR1 is SGHRS and CDR2 is YFSETQ in the germline V gene. The V end was cut by 3 bases, the J end by 3 bases, with 9 bases between. The CDR3 loop spans 13 amino acids. The CDR3 region is CASSSTGKETQYF. The CDR3 nucleotides read TGCGCCAGCAGCTCTACAGGAAAAGAGACCCAGTACTTC.

In its sample, this clone was seen a few times. The rearrangement uses TRBV4-2 and TRBJ1-1, with D possibly TRBD1 on 5 matching bases. There are 14 residues in the CDR3. V lost 1 base and J lost 2, with 8 bases in between. The V gene's germline CDR1 is LGHNA and CDR2 YNFKEQ. The CDR3 DNA sequence: TGTGCCAGCAGCCAAGCACAGGCCAACACTGAAGCTTTCTTT. Translating it yields CASSQAQANTEAFF.